This T cell receptor beta chain stems from a study of Ad26.COV2.S vaccination and SARS-CoV-2 variants. About the research overall: In the COV1001 trial, the donor was in the Ad26.COV2.S arm.

Only in-frame clones appear in the TCRdb table, and some are missing; sequencing was by immunoSEQ multiplex PCR. The table has some 340,000 clones, 85% seen once; the top ten hold around 2%. CDR3 length equals 17 residues. Deletions cut 3 bases from V and 1 base from J, with 18 bases between. The germline V gene has CDR1 SEHNR and CDR2 FQNEAQ (reference sequence). Regarding treatment: over 15 received Ad26.COV2.S at low or high dose, single or two shots; 5 received placebo; per-sample allocation not given. Vaccine and placebo recipients were sampled on day 63 after the first injection. What was given as vaccine was an Ad26 vector encoding Wuhan-strain SARS-CoV-2 spike. This clone was detected many times.

V usage is TRBV7-9 and J usage is TRBJ1-1; maybe TRBD1 (6 bases). The material was peripheral blood, obtained in a trial of Ad26.COV2.S vaccine versus placebo. This TCR was recovered from a person between 18 and 65 years old who received the Ad26.COV2.S COVID-19 vaccine or a placebo. The CDR3 spells CASSFAAGQGKNTEAFF. The CDR3 DNA sequence: TGTGCCAGCAGCTTTGCGGCAGGCCAGGGGAAGAACACTGAAGCTTTCTTT.